This T cell receptor beta chain originates from a study of shared clonotypes between healthy human individuals. Clones were read by immunoSEQ multiplex PCR, and TCRdb kept only the in-frame ones, dropping some. This table holds approximately 530,000 clones, 90% to 97% found once. Study conclusions and caveats: The authors expected sequencing depth to affect clonotype sharing among donors.

The CDR3 consists of 16 residues. The V gene's germline CDR1 is MDHEN and CDR2 SYDVKM. The J segment lost 1 base and the V segment lost 7 bases, leaving 11 bases of the junction unmatched. All of the donors resided in Nashville, Tennessee, and each was a Caucasian adult. Details on this clone: Its antigen is unidentified.

The receptor was derived from a woman in her twenties or thirties in good health. The sample taken for sequencing was naive CD4+ T cells sorted from blood. Described subset: CD45RA+ positively selected. This chain joins TRBV28 and TRBJ2-7; 9 bases agree with TRBD2. The CDR3 reads CASTSGGPGISYEQYF. CDR3 sequence (DNA): TGTGCCAGCACCAGCGGGGGGCCAGGAATATCCTACGAGCAGTACTTC.